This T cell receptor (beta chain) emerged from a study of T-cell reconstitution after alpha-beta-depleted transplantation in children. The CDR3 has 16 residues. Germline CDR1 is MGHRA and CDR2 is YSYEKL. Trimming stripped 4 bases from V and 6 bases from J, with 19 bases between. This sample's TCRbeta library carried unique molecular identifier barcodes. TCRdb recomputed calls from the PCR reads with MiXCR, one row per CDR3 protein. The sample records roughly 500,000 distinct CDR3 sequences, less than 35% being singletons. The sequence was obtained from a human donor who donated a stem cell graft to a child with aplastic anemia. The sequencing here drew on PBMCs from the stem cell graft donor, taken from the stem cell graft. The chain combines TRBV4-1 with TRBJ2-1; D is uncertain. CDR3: CASSLPPGKSSNEQFF. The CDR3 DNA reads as TGCGCCAGCAGCCTCCCTCCAGGAAAATCGAGCAATGAGCAGTTCTTC.